Listed below are T cell receptor beta chains from one sample, sequenced in a study of T-cell reconstitution after alpha-beta-depleted transplantation in children. Each CDR3 protein gets one entry after TCRdb re-called the PCR reads with MiXCR. Of about 98,000 distinct CDR3 sequences listed, less than 25% are singletons. The sequencing here drew on PBMCs, taken before TCRalphabeta/CD19-depleted stem cell transplant. These receptors came from a boy aged 2 to 10 with acute lymphoblastic leukemia, due to receive a stem cell transplant. Each CDR3 is given with its conserved first and last residue. A D gene is named only where the DNA matches it firmly. Not all rows give a size; the values are once, few, many and, for expanded clones, a class.

J gene,V gene,clone size,D gene,CDR3 protein,CDR3 DNA
TRBJ2-7,TRBV20-1,few,TRBD1,CSAGTVSYEQYF,TGCAGTGCGGGGACAGTCTCCTACGAGCAGTACTTC
TRBJ2-1,TRBV11-2,NA,NA,CASSLGLPGNEQFF,TGTGCCAGCAGCTTAGGACTCCCGGGAAATGAGCAGTTCTTC
TRBJ2-1,TRBV5-6,NA,TRBD2,CASSLGGSGSTKASYNEQFF,TGTGCCAGCAGCTTGGGAGGTAGCGGGAGCACAAAGGCCTCCTACAATGAGCAGTTCTTC
TRBJ2-1,TRBV4-2,NA,NA,CASSQEGNGGAMVGWFF,TGTGCCAGCAGCCAAGAAGGTAACGGAGGGGCCATGGTCGGTTGGTTCTTC
TRBJ2-7,TRBV20-1,many,TRBD2,CSVNPPSGQEQYF,TGCAGTGTCAACCCTCCTAGCGGGCAAGAGCAGTACTTC
TRBJ1-3,TRBV12-3/TRBV12-4,few,NA,CASSLNSISGNTIYF,TGTGCCAGCAGTTTAAACAGCATCTCTGGAAACACCATATATTTT
TRBJ2-5,TRBV20-1,few,TRBD1,CSALPGQGYETQYF,TGCAGTGCTCTACCGGGACAGGGATACGAGACCCAGTACTTC
TRBJ2-3,TRBV6-4,few,TRBD2,CASSSGLADIDFSTDTQYF,TGTGCCAGCAGCTCGGGACTAGCGGACATCGACTTCAGCACAGATACGCAGTATTTT
TRBJ2-7,TRBV10-3,NA,TRBD1,CAISEGGTGYEQYF,TGTGCCATCAGTGAGGGTGGGACAGGGTACGAGCAGTACTTC
TRBJ2-7,TRBV10-3,NA,NA,CAISPGPTHSYEQYF,TGTGCCATCAGTCCGGGACCAACCCACTCCTACGAGCAGTACTTC
TRBJ1-1,TRBV28,NA,NA,CASSSRDTEAFF,TGTGCCAGCAGTTCCAGGGACACTGAAGCTTTCTTT
TRBJ2-7,TRBV5-6,NA,NA,CASTLISRTYEQYF,TGTGCCAGCACCCTTATATCTCGAACCTACGAGCAGTACTTC
TRBJ1-2,TRBV20-1,NA,NA,CSAVGTGEMANYGYTF,TGCAGTGCTGTAGGGACCGGAGAAATGGCTAACTATGGCTACACCTTC
TRBJ2-1,TRBV5-5,many,NA,CASSLEMHNNEQFF,TGTGCCAGCAGCTTGGAAATGCATAACAATGAGCAGTTCTTC